This T cell receptor beta chain comes out of a study of T-cell memory formation after mild COVID-19. From germline, CDR1 is DFQATT and CDR2 SNEGSKA (reference sequence). CDR3 length: 14 residues. V shed 3 bases and J 6 bases; nucleotides not matched to a gene: 8. TCRdb redid the calling of the 5' RACE reads with MiXCR, one entry per CDR3 protein. This table holds around 220,000 distinct CDR3 sequences, around 15% found once. A remark on this clonotype: Its target is not known.

Findings and limits, study-wide: Pre-infection memory held some responding clones, suggesting pre-existing cross-reactive T cells responded.

The TCR sequence derives from a young man who had mild COVID-19 (a few samples of this study predate the infection). Cell type and time point are not known. V and J are TRBV20-1 and TRBJ2-3; 8 nucleotides line up with TRBD2. Sequences were obtained from PBMCs or a T cell subset sorted from them (not recorded which). This chain's CDR3 is CSASRGGATDTQYF. CDR3 sequence (DNA): TGCAGTGCTAGTCGGGGGGGCGCAACCGATACGCAGTATTTT.